This entry features one TCR beta chain sequence. The antigen remains unidentified. The method was immunoSEQ multiplex PCR; TCRdb's version includes in-frame clones alone and lacks a portion of them. The repertoire consists of just under 55,000 clones, with more than 80% occurring once and the leading ten covering less than 6%. This record comes from a study of graft-versus-host responses after intestinal transplantation. Study details: The study gave all recipients anti-thymocyte globulin induction, then tacrolimus and steroids for 2 to 3 years.

The study's findings and limits: Within allografts, high graft-versus-host to host-versus-graft clonal ratios were seen among patients with graft-donor T cell macrochimerism.

The CDR3 consists of 13 residues. Trimming pared 9 bases from V and 1 base from J, leaving 12 bases between. CDR1 and CDR2 (germline): PRHDT, FYEKMQ (reference sequence). The chain couples TRBV13 to TRBJ2-5; D is perhaps TRBD2 (7 bases). The TCR was taken from a human patient who received an intestinal transplant, so some T cells may come from the graft donor. The source material was PBMCs, sampled 650 to 670 days after intestinal transplant. As DNA, the CDR3 is TGTGCCAGTCGGGGGGCGTTCCAAGAGACCCAGTACTTC. It specifies CASRGAFQETQYF.